These T cell receptor beta chains were read from a single sample in a study of CD8+ T cells in alopecia areata. This table comes from immunoSEQ multiplex PCR, and its TCRdb copy is limited to in-frame clones, with some not included. The data contain some 100,000 clones, 50% to 75% of them singletons. Material: CD8+ T cells sorted from blood, obtained at week 4, from a patient treated with tofacitinib. The source of these receptors is a human donor with alopecia areata. Both conserved end residues are part of each CDR3. D genes are given only for firm matches. Clone size is not always given. Where it is, it says once, few, many or a class for expanded clones.

V	J	size	D	DNA	CDR3
TRBV7-3	TRBJ1-2	once	TRBD1	TGTGCCAGCAGCGCCACAGGGGGCGGTAGCGGCTACACCTTC	CASSATGGGSGYTF
TRBV7-9	TRBJ2-2	NA	NA	TGTGCCAGCAGCTTAGCGGGGGGACTCGGGGAGCTGTTTTTT	CASSLAGGLGELFF
TRBV29-1	TRBJ1-2	NA	NA	TGCAGCGTTAGGGCCGATGGCTACACCTTC	CSVRADGYTF
TRBV7-9	TRBJ2-3	few	TRBD2	TGTGCCAGCAGCTTCCCTCTAGCGGGGGGCTTCTCTAGCACAGATACGCAGTATTTT	CASSFPLAGGFSSTDTQYF
TRBV5-1	TRBJ2-5	NA	NA	TGCGCCAGCAGCCCCACCGGTCCCGAAGAGACCCAGTACTTC	CASSPTGPEETQYF
TRBV30	TRBJ1-1	once	NA	TGTGCCTGGAGACCAACTCGGGATAAGAACACTGAAGCTTTCTTT	CAWRPTRDKNTEAFF
TRBV30	TRBJ2-7	NA	NA	TGTGCCTGGAGTGTATCAGGGGTCTACGAGCAGTACTTC	CAWSVSGVYEQYF
TRBV30	TRBJ2-5	NA	NA	TGTGCCTGGACCCTACTAGACGGGGAGACCCAGTACTTC	CAWTLLDGETQYF
TRBV5-6	TRBJ1-5	few	NA	TGTGCCAGCAGCCTCGGAGGGGTCGGCAATCAGCCCCAGCATTTT	CASSLGGVGNQPQHF
TRBV9	TRBJ2-1	few	NA	TGTGCCAGCAGCCTAGGGGGGAAGCTGGCAGATGAGCAGTTCTTC	CASSLGGKLADEQFF
TRBV29-1	TRBJ2-3	NA	TRBD2	TGCAGCGTTGAAGAGGGTAGCGGGGTGTCCGATACGCAGTATTTT	CSVEEGSGVSDTQYF
TRBV30	TRBJ1-2	once	NA	TGTGCCTGGAGTCCTGGGAACAGGGAGGCCCCTAACTATGGCTACACCTTC	CAWSPGNREAPNYGYTF
TRBV15	TRBJ1-4	NA	TRBD1	TGTGCCACCAGCAGAGAGAGGGGACAGGGGAATGAAAAACTGTTTTTT	CATSRERGQGNEKLFF
TRBV7-8	TRBJ1-2	few	TRBD1	TGTGCCAGCAGCTCGGGACAGGGAGTCGGAGGCTACACCTTC	CASSSGQGVGGYTF
TRBV7-9	TRBJ2-5	NA	NA	TGTGCCAGCAGCTTAGAAGCTAGTCAGACCCAGTACTTC	CASSLEASQTQYF
TRBV30	TRBJ1-2	NA	NA	TGTGCCTGGAGTGAGGCGCAGCACTATGGCTACACCTTC	CAWSEAQHYGYTF
TRBV15	TRBJ2-3	NA	NA	TGTGCCACCAGCAGAGATCTAACAGATACGCAGTATTTT	CATSRDLTDTQYF
TRBV7-9	TRBJ2-1	NA	TRBD2	TGTGCCAGCAGCTCCGGGGGGGCCTATTTCAATGAGCAGTTCTTC	CASSSGGAYFNEQFF
TRBV27	TRBJ1-1	once	NA	TGTGCCAGCAGTTTGCGATTAGGGAACACTGAAGCTTTCTTT	CASSLRLGNTEAFF
TRBV4-1	TRBJ1-5	NA	NA	TGCGCCAGCAGCAGCCAAGGGGGGGGACGTCAGCCCCAGCATTTT	CASSSQGGGRQPQHF
TRBV9	TRBJ2-5	few	NA	TGTGCCAGCAGCCCTACTGAAGAGACCCAGTACTTC	CASSPTEETQYF
TRBV30	TRBJ1-5	NA	NA	TGTGCCTGGTCCCCCCTTGGCAACGGTTTACAGCCCCAGCATTTT	CAWSPLGNGLQPQHF
TRBV30	TRBJ1-1	NA	NA	TGTGCCTGGAGTAGGGGGGGCAGGTACACTGAAGCTTTCTTT	CAWSRGGRYTEAFF
TRBV7-9	TRBJ2-5	NA	NA	TGTGCCAGATCTGAAGAGACCCAGTACTTC	CARSEETQYF
TRBV30	TRBJ2-2	few	TRBD2	TGTGCCTGGAGTGTATCCGCTAGCGGGTTCTACACCGGGGAGCTGTTTTTT	CAWSVSASGFYTGELFF
TRBV27	TRBJ2-3	few	NA	TGTGCCAGCAGTTTAAGTCCGGGTTCTAGCACAGATACGCAGTATTTT	CASSLSPGSSTDTQYF
TRBV4-2	TRBJ2-7	NA	NA	TGTGCCAGCAGCCAAGAAGGGGCGGTCGAGCAGTACTTC	CASSQEGAVEQYF